The following is a TCR beta chain sequence with its context. Its cognate antigen is unknown. Patients with autoimmune history or systemic immunosuppression were excluded. This sample is drawn from a study of OX40 agonist ivuxolimab in advanced cancers. Study summary: Hepatocellular carcinoma, melanoma, renal cell or head and neck cancer was diagnosed in the dose-escalation patients.

The CDR3 loop spans 14 amino acids. From germline, CDR1 is SQVTM and CDR2 ANQGSEA. Trimming pared 3 bases from V and 2 bases from J, leaving 14 bases between. Method: immunoSEQ multiplex PCR; TCRdb's copy keeps in-frame clones and lacks some. This sample has tens of thousands of clones, with approximately 90% found just once. Study conclusions and caveats: Averaging showed that CD8+ T cells had more expanded clones than CD4+ did. Some patients who did not respond also had low normalized T-cell clonal expansion.

The genes are TRBV29-1 and TRBJ2-7; perhaps D is TRBD1 or TRBD2 (6 bases each). The source material was CD4+ or CD8+ T cells sorted from blood, sampled in a trial of the OX40 agonist ivuxolimab. The sequence was collected from an adult with an advanced solid tumor such as melanoma, head and neck, liver or kidney cancer. CDR3 sequence (DNA): TGCAGCGTTGAGGGGGGCGGACGGACCTACGAGCAGTACTTC. As protein: CSVEGGGRTYEQYF.